This TCR beta chain was recorded in a study of naive and memory T cell subsets. Study-level findings and limits: Especially in CD8 cells, naive repertoires contained a few larger clonotypes, possibly CD45RA-re-expressing memory cells. Naive and memory repertoire findings lacked a ground truth for validation.

Nested alpha and beta constant-region primers with the SP2 primer drove four PCR rounds on ligated cDNA. TCRdb recomputed calls from the UMI-ligation and nested PCR reads with MiXCR, one row per CDR3 protein. Of about 200 distinct CDR3 sequences listed, around 70% are singletons. With regard to this clonotype: Its antigen remains unidentified. Being off target in a library aimed at alpha chains, this beta chain has a size of little meaning.

CDR1 and CDR2 (germline): SGHRS, YFSETQ. The length of the CDR3 is 16 residues. Trimming took off 1 base at V and 1 base at J, with 14 bases between the two ends. The rearrangement joins TRBV5-1 to TRBJ1-1, with TRBD1 as a possible D gene (6 bases). Source material: naive CD8+ T cells from blood. This clonotype was obtained from a human donor in good health. The CDR3 spells CASSLNREMKNTEAFF. CDR3 nucleotides: TGCGCCAGCAGCTTGAACAGGGAAATGAAGAACACTGAAGCTTTCTTT.